This T cell receptor (beta chain) is from a study of T-cell memory formation after mild COVID-19. This CDR3 has 13 residues. Per the germline V gene, CDR1 is SQVTM and CDR2 is ANQGSEA. Trimming pared 4 bases from V and 9 bases from J, leaving 19 bases between. A single record per CDR3 protein comes from TCRdb applying MiXCR to the 5' RACE reads. The table lists approximately 150,000 distinct CDR3 sequences, roughly 13% of them singletons. This clonotype was seen more than once but under ten times. This sequence was found in a man aged 18 to 29 who had mild COVID-19 (a few samples of this study predate the infection). Cell type and time point are not known. The V gene is TRBV29-1, the J gene TRBJ2-7; perhaps TRBD2 as D (6 bases). The sequenced sample was PBMCs or a T cell subset sorted from them (not recorded which). The CDR3 region has the DNA TGCAGCGTTGGGACTACCTGGACCCCTTGGCAGTACTTC. It encodes CSVGTTWTPWQYF.